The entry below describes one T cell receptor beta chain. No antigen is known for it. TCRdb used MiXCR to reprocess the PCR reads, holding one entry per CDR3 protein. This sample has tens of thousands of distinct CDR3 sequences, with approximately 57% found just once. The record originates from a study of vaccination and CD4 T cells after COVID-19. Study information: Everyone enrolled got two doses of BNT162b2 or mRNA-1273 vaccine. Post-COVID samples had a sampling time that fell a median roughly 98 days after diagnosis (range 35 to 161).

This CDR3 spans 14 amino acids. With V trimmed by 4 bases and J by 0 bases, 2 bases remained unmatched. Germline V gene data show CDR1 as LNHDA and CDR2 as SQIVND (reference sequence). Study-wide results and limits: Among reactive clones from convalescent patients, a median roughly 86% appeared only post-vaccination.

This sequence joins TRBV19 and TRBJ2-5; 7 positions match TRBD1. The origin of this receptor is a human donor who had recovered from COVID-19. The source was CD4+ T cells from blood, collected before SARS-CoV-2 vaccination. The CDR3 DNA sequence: TGTGCCAGTAGTACCGGGACAGACCAAGAGACCCAGTACTTC. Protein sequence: CASSTGTDQETQYF.